Listed here are 10 T cell receptor beta chains from one sample, sequenced in a study of T cell repertoires in cytomegalovirus infection. In TCRdb, the reads were re-called with MiXCR into one record per CDR3 protein. The data show about 180,000 distinct CDR3 sequences, about a sixth seen once. Sequenced: CD8+ T cells from PBMCs. The receptor source for this set is a human donor in good health (CMV status not recorded). Some clones in this sample may be carry-over from other donors' samples.

The V gene is TRBV11-2, the J gene TRBJ2-1, with D possibly being TRBD2 (6 bases). In germline, CDR1 is SGHAT, CDR2 FQNNGV. CDR3 length: 11 amino acids. Trimming cost V 1 base and J 15 bases, with 10 bases left between them. The CDR3, as DNA: TGTGCCAGCAGCTTAGGACTAGACCGGTTCTTC. Residues: CASSLGLDRFF. Together with reference TRBV11-2 and TRBJ2-1, the CDR3 gives the full variable domain: EAGVAQSPRYKIIEKRQSVAFWCNPISGHATLYWYQQILGQGPKLLIQFQNNGVVDDSQLPKDRFSAERLKGVDSTLKIQPAKLEDSAVYLCASSLGLDRFFGPGTRLTVL.

J is TRBJ1-5 and V is TRBV20-1; 7 positions match TRBD1. The CDR3 has 14 residues. Germline values: CDR1 DFQATT, CDR2 SNEGSKA (reference sequence). The J segment lost 4 bases and the V segment lost 5 bases, leaving 8 bases of the junction unmatched. This CDR3 reads CSARGDSGNQPQHF. The CDR3 nucleotides read TGCAGTGCTCGTGGGGACAGTGGAAATCAGCCCCAGCATTTT.

The sample holds a few counts of this clonotype. This chain joins TRBV4-3 and TRBJ1-6, with TRBD1 identical over 7 bases. CDR1 and CDR2 (germline): LGHNA, YSLEER. CDR3 length: 16 residues. V shed 3 bases and J 10 bases; nucleotides not matched to a gene: 12. The CDR3 is CASSQDYRGGVSPLHF. DNA of the CDR3: TGCGCCAGCAGCCAGGACTACAGGGGAGGAGTCTCACCCCTCCACTTT.

The V gene is TRBV9, the J gene TRBJ1-1; maybe TRBD1 (5 bases). Germline CDR1 SGDLS, CDR2 YYNGEE. The V and J ends lost 0 bases and 5 bases respectively, with 11 bases between them. The CDR3 consists of 14 residues. CDR3 in DNA: TGTGCCAGCAGCGTAGAGCAGGGAGGGACTGAAGCTTTCTTT. This gives the protein CASSVEQGGTEAFF.

This chain links TRBV20-1 with TRBJ2-5; 8 nucleotides agree with TRBD2. Germline CDR1 DFQATT, CDR2 SNEGSKA (reference sequence). This CDR3 has 16 amino acids. The CDR3, as DNA: TGCACCACACCTTGGGCTCGGGGGGGGATACAAGAGACCCAGTACTTC. It yields the protein CTTPWARGGIQETQYF.

The chain has TRBV6-2 or TRBV6-3 and TRBJ1-2; 8 positions agree with TRBD1. The CDR3 is 16 residues long. Germline V gives CDR1 MNHEY, CDR2 SVGEGT. With 6 bases clipped from V and 4 bases from J, the junction kept 13 bases outside the gene matches. The CDR3 reads CASSRGQGSGRYGYTF. CDR3 DNA: TGTGCCAGCAGCCGCGGACAGGGATCCGGTCGCTATGGCTACACCTTC.

This clonotype was seen ten or more times. The chain couples TRBV7-2 to TRBJ2-1; D may correspond to TRBD1 or TRBD2 (5 bases each). Germline V gene data show CDR1 as SGHTA and CDR2 as FQGNSA. Trimming left V 5 bases short and J 4 bases short, with 24 bases between. CDR3 length equals 18 residues. This chain's CDR3 is CASSTISGTQRLYNEQFF. The CDR3 DNA is TGTGCCAGCAGCACAATATCCGGGACCCAACGATTATACAATGAGCAGTTCTTC. Supplemented by reference TRBV7-2 and TRBJ2-1, the full variable domain reads GAGVSQSPSNKVTEKGKDVELRCDPISGHTALYWYRQSLGQGLEFLIYFQGNSAPDKSGLPSDRFSAERTGGSVSTLTIQRTQQEDSAVYLCASSTISGTQRLYNEQFFGPGTRLTVL.

This CDR3 is CASSWGTGNEQYF. The DNA for the CDR3 is TGTGCCAGTAGTTGGGGGACAGGGAACGAGCAGTACTTC. The chain joins TRBV19 to TRBJ2-7; 9 nucleotides align to TRBD1. This CDR3 contains 13 residues. Germline V gives CDR1 LNHDA, CDR2 SQIVND (reference sequence). The V segment lost 5 bases and the J segment 5 bases; nucleotides outside the gene matches: 4.

There are a few counts of this clonotype. The gene calls are TRBV20-1 and TRBJ2-6, with 8 nucleotides matching TRBD1. V gave up 4 bases and J gave up 4 bases; unmatched junction bases: 6. From germline, CDR1 is DFQATT and CDR2 SNEGSKA (reference sequence). This CDR3 is built from 15 residues. The CDR3 DNA reads TGCAGTGCTAAACCGGACAGGGCCGGGGCCAACGTCCTGACTTTC. This translates into CSAKPDRAGANVLTF.

There are a few counts of this clonotype. CDR3 in DNA: TGTGCCAGCAGTGAAGGAAGCGGGGGAGTCTACAATGAGCAGTTCTTC. This gives the protein CASSEGSGGVYNEQFF. The chain has TRBV2 and TRBJ2-1; 8 positions match TRBD2. Germline loops: CDR1 SNHLY, CDR2 FYNNEI. The CDR3 runs 16 residues. J gave up 3 bases and V 1 base, and 5 bases lay outside the gene matches.